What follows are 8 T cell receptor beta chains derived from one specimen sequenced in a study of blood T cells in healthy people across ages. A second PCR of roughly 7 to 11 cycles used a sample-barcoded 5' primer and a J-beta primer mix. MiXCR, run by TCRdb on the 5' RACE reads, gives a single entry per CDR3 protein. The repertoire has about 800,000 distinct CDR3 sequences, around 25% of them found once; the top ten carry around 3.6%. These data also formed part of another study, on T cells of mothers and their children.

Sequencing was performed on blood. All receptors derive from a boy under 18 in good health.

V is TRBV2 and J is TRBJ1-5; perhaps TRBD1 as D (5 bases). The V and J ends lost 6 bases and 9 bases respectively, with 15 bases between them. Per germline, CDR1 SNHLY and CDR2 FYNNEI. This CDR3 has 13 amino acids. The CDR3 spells CASRPGPQGPQHF. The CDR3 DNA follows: TGTGCCAGCAGACCCGGGCCCCAGGGGCCCCAGCATTTT.

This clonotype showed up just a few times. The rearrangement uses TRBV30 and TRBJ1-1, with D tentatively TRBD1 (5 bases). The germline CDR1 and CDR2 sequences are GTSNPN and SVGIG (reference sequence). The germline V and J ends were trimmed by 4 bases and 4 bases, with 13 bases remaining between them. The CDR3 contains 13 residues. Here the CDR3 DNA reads TGTGCCTGGACCAGGGACGCCGCCACTGAAGCTTTCTTT. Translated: CAWTRDAATEAFF.

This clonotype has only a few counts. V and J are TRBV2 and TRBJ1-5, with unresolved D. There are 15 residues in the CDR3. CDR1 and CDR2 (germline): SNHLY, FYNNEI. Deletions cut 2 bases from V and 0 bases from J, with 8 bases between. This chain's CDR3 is CASSEPPYSNQPQHF. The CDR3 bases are TGTGCCAGCAGTGAACCACCTTATAGCAATCAGCCCCAGCATTTT.

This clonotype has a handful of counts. CDR3 sequence: CASSPITGELFF. The CDR3 nucleotides are TGCGCCAGCAGCCCTATCACCGGGGAGCTGTTTTTT. This chain joins TRBV4-3 and TRBJ2-2; no clear D gene. V lost 4 bases to trimming and J lost 4 bases, with 4 bases between them. The CDR3 is 12 amino acids. Germline lookup yields CDR1 LGHNA and CDR2 YSLEER.

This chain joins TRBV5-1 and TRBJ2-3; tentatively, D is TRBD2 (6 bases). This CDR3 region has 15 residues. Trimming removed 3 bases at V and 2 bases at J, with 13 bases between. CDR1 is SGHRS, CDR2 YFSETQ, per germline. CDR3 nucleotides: TGCGCCAGCAGCTCCGGGACTCTCCACACAGATACGCAGTATTTT. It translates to CASSSGTLHTDTQYF. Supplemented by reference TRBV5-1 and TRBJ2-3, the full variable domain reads KAGVTQTPRYLIKTRGQQVTLSCSPISGHRSVSWYQQTPGQGLQFLFEYFSETQRNKGNFPGRFSGRQFSNSRSEMNVSTLELGDSALYLCASSSGTLHTDTQYFGPGTRLTVL.

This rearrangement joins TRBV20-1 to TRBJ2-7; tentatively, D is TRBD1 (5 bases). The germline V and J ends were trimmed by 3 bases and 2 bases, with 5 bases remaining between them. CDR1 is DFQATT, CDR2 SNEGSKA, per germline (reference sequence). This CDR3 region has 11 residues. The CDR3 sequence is CSARTAYEQYF. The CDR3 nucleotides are TGCAGTGCTAGGACAGCCTACGAGCAGTACTTC.

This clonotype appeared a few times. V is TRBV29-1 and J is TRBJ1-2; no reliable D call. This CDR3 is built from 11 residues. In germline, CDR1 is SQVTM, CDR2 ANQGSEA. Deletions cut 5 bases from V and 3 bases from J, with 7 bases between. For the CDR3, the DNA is TGCAGCGTTTCAGGCTACTATGGCTACACCTTC. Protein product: CSVSGYYGYTF.

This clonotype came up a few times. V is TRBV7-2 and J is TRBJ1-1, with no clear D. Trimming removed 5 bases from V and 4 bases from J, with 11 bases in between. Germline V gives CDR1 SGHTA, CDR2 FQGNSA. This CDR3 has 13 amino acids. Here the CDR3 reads CASSPIPITEAFF. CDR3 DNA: TGTGCCAGCAGCCCAATCCCGATCACTGAAGCTTTCTTT.